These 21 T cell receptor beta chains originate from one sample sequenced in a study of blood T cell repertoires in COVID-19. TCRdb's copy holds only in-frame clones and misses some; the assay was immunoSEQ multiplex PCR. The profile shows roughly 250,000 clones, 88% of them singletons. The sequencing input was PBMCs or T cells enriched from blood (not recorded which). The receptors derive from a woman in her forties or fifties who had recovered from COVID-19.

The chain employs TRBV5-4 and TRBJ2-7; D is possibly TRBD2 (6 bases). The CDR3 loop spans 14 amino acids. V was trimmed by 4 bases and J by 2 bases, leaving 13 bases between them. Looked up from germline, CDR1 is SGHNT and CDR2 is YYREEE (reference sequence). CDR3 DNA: TGTGCCAGCAGCCACGGGACTTCTCCCTACGAGCAGTACTTC. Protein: CASSHGTSPYEQYF. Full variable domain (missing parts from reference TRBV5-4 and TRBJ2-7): ETGVTQSPTHLIKTRGQQVTLRCSSQSGHNTVSWYQQALGQGPQFIFQYYREEENGRGNFPPRFSGLQFPNYSSELNVNALELDDSALYLCASSHGTSPYEQYFGPGTRLTVT.

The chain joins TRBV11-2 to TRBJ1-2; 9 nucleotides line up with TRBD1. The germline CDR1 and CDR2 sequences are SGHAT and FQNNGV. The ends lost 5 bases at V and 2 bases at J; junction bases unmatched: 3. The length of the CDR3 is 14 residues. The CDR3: CASSPGTGNYGYTF. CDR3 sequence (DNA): TGTGCCAGCAGCCCTGGGACAGGGAACTATGGCTACACCTTC.

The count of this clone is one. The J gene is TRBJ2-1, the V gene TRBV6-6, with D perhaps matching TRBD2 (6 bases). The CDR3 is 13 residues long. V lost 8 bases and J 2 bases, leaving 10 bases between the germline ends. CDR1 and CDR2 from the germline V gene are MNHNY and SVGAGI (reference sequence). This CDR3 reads CASVPSAYNEQFF. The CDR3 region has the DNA TGTGCCAGCGTGCCTAGCGCCTACAATGAGCAGTTCTTC.

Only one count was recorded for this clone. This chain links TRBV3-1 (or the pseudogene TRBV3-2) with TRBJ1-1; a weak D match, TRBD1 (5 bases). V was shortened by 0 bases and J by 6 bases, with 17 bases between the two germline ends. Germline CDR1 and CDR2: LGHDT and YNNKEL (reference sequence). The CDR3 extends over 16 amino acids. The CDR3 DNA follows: TGTGCCAGCAGCCAAGATCTTGCAGGGTGGATTTCTGAAGCTTTCTTT. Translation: CASSQDLAGWISEAFF.

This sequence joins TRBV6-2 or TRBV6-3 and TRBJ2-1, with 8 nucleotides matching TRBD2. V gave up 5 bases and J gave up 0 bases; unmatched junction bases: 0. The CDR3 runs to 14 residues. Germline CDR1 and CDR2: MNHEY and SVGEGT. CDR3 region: CASSLAGSYNEQFF. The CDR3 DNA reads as TGTGCCAGCAGTCTAGCGGGCTCCTACAATGAGCAGTTCTTC.

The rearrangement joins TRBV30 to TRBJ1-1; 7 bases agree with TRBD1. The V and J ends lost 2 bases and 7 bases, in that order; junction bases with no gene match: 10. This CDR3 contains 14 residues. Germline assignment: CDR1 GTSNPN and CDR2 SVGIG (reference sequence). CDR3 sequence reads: CAWSLGRGLLEAFF. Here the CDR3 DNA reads TGTGCCTGGAGTTTGGGAAGGGGGCTCCTTGAAGCTTTCTTT.

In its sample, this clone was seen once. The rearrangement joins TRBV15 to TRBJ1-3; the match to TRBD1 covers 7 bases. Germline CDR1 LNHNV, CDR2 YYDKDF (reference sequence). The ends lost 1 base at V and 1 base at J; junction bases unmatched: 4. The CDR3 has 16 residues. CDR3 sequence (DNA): TGTGCCACCAGCAGAGGACAGGGAGATTCTGGAAACACCATATATTTT. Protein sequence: CATSRGQGDSGNTIYF.

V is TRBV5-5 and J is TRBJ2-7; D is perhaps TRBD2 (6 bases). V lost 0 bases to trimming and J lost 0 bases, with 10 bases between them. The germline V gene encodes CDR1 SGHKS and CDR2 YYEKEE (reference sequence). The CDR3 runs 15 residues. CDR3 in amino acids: CASSLGGDSSYEQYF. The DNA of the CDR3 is TGTGCCAGCAGCTTGGGGGGGGATAGCTCCTACGAGCAGTACTTC.

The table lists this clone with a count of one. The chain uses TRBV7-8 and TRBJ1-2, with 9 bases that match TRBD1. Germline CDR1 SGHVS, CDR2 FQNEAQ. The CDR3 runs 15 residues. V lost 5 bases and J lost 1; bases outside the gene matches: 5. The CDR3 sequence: CASSPRTGDNYGYTF. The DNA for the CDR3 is TGTGCCAGCAGCCCGAGGACAGGGGATAACTATGGCTACACCTTC.

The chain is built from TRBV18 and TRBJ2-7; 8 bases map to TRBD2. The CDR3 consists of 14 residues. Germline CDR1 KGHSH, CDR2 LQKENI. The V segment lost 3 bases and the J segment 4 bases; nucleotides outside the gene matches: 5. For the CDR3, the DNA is TGTGCCAGCTCACCCAGCAGCGGGAGATACGAGCAGTACTTC. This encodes CASSPSSGRYEQYF. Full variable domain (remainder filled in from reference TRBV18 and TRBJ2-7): NAGVMQNPRHLVRRRGQEARLRCSPMKGHSHVYWYRQLPEEGLKFMVYLQKENIIDESGMPKERFSAEFPKEGPSILRIQQVVRGDSAAYFCASSPSSGRYEQYFGPGTRLTVT.

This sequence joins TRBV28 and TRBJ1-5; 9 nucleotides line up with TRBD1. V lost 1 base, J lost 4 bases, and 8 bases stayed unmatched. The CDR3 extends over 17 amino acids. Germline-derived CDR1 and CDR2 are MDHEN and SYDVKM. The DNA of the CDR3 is TGTGCCAGCAGTTTATTCTGGGGACAGGGAGGTAATCAGCCCCAGCATTTT. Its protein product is CASSLFWGQGGNQPQHF.

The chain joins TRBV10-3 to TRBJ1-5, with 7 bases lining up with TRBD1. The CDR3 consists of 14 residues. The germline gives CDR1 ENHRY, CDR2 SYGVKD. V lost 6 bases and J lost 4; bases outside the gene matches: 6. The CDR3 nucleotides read TGTGCCATCAGCAAGCCAGGGGGAAATCAGCCCCAGCATTTT. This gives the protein CAISKPGGNQPQHF.

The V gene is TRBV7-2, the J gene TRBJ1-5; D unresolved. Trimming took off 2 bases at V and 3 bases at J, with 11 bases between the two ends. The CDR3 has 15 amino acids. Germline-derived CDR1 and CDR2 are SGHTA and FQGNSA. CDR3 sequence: CASSLIWADNQPQHF. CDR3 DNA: TGTGCCAGCAGCTTAATCTGGGCAGACAATCAGCCCCAGCATTTT.

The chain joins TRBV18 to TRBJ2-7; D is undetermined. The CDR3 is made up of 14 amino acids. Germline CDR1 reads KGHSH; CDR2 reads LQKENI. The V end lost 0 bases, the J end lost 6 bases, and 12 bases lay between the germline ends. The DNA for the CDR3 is TGTGCCAGCTCACCACCGGCCACTTCGGGCGAGCAGTACTTC. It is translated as CASSPPATSGEQYF.

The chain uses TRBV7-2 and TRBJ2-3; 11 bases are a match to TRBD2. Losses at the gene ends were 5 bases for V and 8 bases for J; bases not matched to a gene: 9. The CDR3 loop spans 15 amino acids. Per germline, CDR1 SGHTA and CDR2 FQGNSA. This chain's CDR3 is CASSPIAGGPGTQYF. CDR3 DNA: TGTGCCAGCAGCCCGATAGCGGGAGGGCCCGGTACGCAGTATTTT.

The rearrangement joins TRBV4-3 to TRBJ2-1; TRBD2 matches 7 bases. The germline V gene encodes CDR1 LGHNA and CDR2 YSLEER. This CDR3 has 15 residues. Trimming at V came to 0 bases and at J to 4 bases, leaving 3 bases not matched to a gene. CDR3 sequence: CASSQEWREYNEQFF. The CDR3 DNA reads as TGCGCCAGCAGCCAAGAGTGGCGGGAGTACAATGAGCAGTTCTTC.

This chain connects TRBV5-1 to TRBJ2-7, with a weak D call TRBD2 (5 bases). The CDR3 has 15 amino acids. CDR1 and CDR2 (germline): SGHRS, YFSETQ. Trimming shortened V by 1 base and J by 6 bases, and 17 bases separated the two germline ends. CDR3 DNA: TGCGCCAGCAGCTTGAGGTCCACAGCAGCGGCCGAGCAGTACTTC. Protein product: CASSLRSTAAAEQYF.

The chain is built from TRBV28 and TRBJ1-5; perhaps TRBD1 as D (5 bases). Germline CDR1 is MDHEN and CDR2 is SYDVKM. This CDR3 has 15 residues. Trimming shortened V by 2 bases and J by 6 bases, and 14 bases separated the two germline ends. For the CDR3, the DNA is TGTGCCAGCAGTTTAACTGGGGGAGGCGGTCAGCCCCAGCATTTT. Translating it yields CASSLTGGGGQPQHF.

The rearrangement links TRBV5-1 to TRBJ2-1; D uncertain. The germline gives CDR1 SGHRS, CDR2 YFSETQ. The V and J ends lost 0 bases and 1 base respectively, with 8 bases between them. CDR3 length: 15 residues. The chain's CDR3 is CASSLVTGSYNEQFF. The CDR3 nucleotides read TGCGCCAGCAGCTTGGTTACGGGTTCCTACAATGAGCAGTTCTTC.

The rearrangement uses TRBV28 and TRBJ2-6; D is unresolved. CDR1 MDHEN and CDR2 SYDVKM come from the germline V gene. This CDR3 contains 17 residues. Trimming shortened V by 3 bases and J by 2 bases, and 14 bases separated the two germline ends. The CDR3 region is CASSFPPRGAGANVLTF. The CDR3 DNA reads TGTGCCAGCAGTTTCCCCCCGAGAGGAGCTGGGGCCAACGTCCTGACTTTC.

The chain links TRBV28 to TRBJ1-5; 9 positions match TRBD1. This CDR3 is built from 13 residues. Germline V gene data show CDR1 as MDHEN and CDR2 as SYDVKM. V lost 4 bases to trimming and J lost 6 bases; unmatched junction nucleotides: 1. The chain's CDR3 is CASSYRGLQPQHF. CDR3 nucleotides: TGTGCCAGCAGTTACAGGGGGCTTCAGCCCCAGCATTTT.